This note documents a single TCR beta chain sequence. It lacks a known antigen. One base away there is no much larger clone; base qualities are not given. This record comes from a study of technical replicates of blood from a handful of donors (dated 2017 in TCRdb). Libraries were prepared through the immunoSEQ multiplex PCR assay. TCRdb carries this immuneACCESS record with in-frame sequences only. Its versions omit some clonotypes, under half of them owing to an unresolved V gene in the studies checked, with the rest unexplained. The sample profile shows about 83,000 clones; just over 90% of them were found once. The biggest ten clones account for about 0.27% of the sample. Trimming removed 0 bases from V and 2 bases from J; the gene matches leave 8 bases unexplained. CDR1 and CDR2 are drawn from the germline V gene (reference sequence): SEHNR, FQNEAQ. The CDR3 holds 18 amino acids from the cysteine to the phenylalanine. The read is trimmed to its CDR3 DNA, 54 bases read in frame from base 1.

Input material: T cells isolated from PBMCs. The sequence derives from a human donor in good health. This sequence uses TRBV7-9 and TRBJ2-1; TRBD1 fits 9 bases in the junction. The nucleotide sequence reads TGTGCCAGCAGCTTAGCCTCACGCCGGGACAGGGCCTACAATGAGCAGTTCTTC. Translated, this is CASSLASRRDRAYNEQFF.